Described below is a single TCR beta chain sequence and its context. What it binds is not known. This specimen belongs to a study of blood T cells in healthy people across ages. A second PCR of roughly 6 to 12 cycles used a sample-barcoded 5' primer and a J-beta primer mix. Each cDNA molecule, via a template-switch adaptor with 12 random nucleotides, was tagged. MiXCR, applied by TCRdb to the 5' RACE reads, yields one record per CDR3 protein. The sample comprises 1.8 million or so distinct CDR3 sequences, around 40% of which are singletons, and more than 20% rests with the top ten. Isolation recovered at least 6 million PBMCs from every sample. Study results and caveats: Naive T cell percentage showed a strong correlation with TCR beta diversity. No one knew whether donors had CMV, which possibly confounded expanded clonotype changes.

The germline V gene has CDR1 DFQATT and CDR2 SNEGSKA (reference sequence). The CDR3 runs to 11 residues. V gave up 3 bases and J gave up 7 bases, with 9 bases separating them. The source is a human donor in good health. The material sequenced was blood. V usage is TRBV20-1 and J usage is TRBJ1-2, with D possibly being TRBD1 (5 bases). CDR3 coding DNA: TGCAGTGCTAGGACAGAGGGTGGCTACACCTTC. This sequence encodes CSARTEGGYTF.